These 8 T cell receptor beta chains were all obtained from the same sample, sequenced in a study of cytomegalovirus exposure and HLA in healthy donors (dated by TCRdb to 2016 to 2017). To prepare the library, the immunoSEQ multiplex PCR assay was applied. A mixture of 60 forward primers for TCR Vbeta segments and 13 reverse primers for TCR Jbeta segments was used in the multiplex PCR. Drawn from immuneACCESS, this table holds only the in-frame rearrangements with V and J called that TCRdb kept. Clones are partly lost; checked studies trace under half to an unresolved V gene and leave the rest unexplained. In this sample the table shows 95,000 to 150,000 clones, around 80% of which occur a single time. The ten largest clones take up approximately 1.1% of the sample. The specimen was PBMCs. These receptors were obtained from a woman aged 30 to 39 in good health and CMV-seronegative.

The chain uses TRBV11-2 and TRBJ2-7; 8 bases match TRBD2. With 1 base clipped from V and 6 bases from J, the junction kept 17 bases outside the gene matches. The CDR3 loop spans 18 amino acids. Looked up from germline, CDR1 is SGHAT and CDR2 is FQNNGV. CDR3 region: CASSLGVPGGPPIGEQYF. The CDR3 DNA follows: TGTGCCAGCAGCTTAGGTGTTCCGGGAGGGCCCCCTATAGGCGAGCAGTACTTC. Drawing the rest from reference TRBV11-2 and TRBJ2-7, the complete variable domain is EAGVAQSPRYKIIEKRQSVAFWCNPISGHATLYWYQQILGQGPKLLIQFQNNGVVDDSQLPKDRFSAERLKGVDSTLKIQPAKLEDSAVYLCASSLGVPGGPPIGEQYFGPGTRLTVT.

The CDR3: CASGPHSGRIYNEQFF. Here the CDR3 DNA reads TGTGCTAGTGGTCCCCATAGCGGGAGGATATACAATGAGCAGTTCTTC. The V and J genes are TRBV12-5 and TRBJ2-1, with 10 positions matching TRBD2. This CDR3 has 16 residues. V gave up 5 bases and J gave up 4 bases; unmatched junction bases: 8. The germline CDR1 and CDR2 sequences are LGHNT and FRNRAP. The variable domain in full, with the rest retrieved from reference TRBV12-5 and TRBJ2-1, is DARVTQTPRHKVTEMGQEVTMRCQPILGHNTVFWYRQTMMQGLELLAYFRNRAPLDDSGMPKDRFSAEMPDATLATLKIQPSEPRDSAVYFCASGPHSGRIYNEQFFGPGTRLTVL.

The rearrangement joins TRBV11-3 to TRBJ2-4, with 14 bases fitting TRBD2. V gave up 5 bases and J gave up 6 bases; unmatched junction bases: 6. This CDR3 spans 16 amino acids. Germline V lookup: CDR1 SGHNT, CDR2 YENEEA. The CDR3 region has the DNA TGTGCCAGCAGCGTACCGGGACTAGCGGGAGTAAACATTCAGTACTTC. It yields the protein CASSVPGLAGVNIQYF.

The V gene is TRBV5-4, the J gene TRBJ2-1; D is possibly TRBD2 (5 bases). Trimming cost V 3 bases and J 2 bases, with 9 bases left between them. Germline lookup yields CDR1 SGHNT and CDR2 YYREEE (reference sequence). This CDR3 contains 14 residues. CDR3 coding DNA: TGTGCCAGCAGCTACGGGGATACCTACAATGAGCAGTTCTTC. The encoded protein is CASSYGDTYNEQFF.

The V and J genes are TRBV4-1 and TRBJ1-2; 11 bases align to TRBD1. The CDR3 is 17 amino acids. Trimming took 4 bases from V and 3 from J; bases not matched to a gene: 10. Germline-derived CDR1 and CDR2 are MGHRA and YSYEKL. DNA for the CDR3: TGCGCCAGCAGCCGGACCCGGGACAGGGGGAGTGACTATGGCTACACCTTC. It encodes CASSRTRDRGSDYGYTF.

There are a few counts of this clone. The chain carries TRBV29-1 and TRBJ1-2; 8 bases match TRBD1. CDR1 and CDR2 (germline): SQVTM, ANQGSEA. This CDR3 contains 12 residues. The J segment lost 11 bases and the V segment lost 4 bases, leaving 9 bases of the junction unmatched. In nucleotides, the CDR3 is TGCAGCGTTGTTTGGACAGGGATGAGATACACCTTC. Translation: CSVVWTGMRYTF.

The V gene is TRBV14, the J gene TRBJ2-7; D unresolved. This CDR3 has 17 residues. Germline CDR1 and CDR2: SGHDN and FVKESK. Deletions cut 0 bases from V and 0 bases from J, with 15 bases between. CDR3 coding DNA: TGTGCCAGCAGCCAAGACGGTCCAACTTTGAGCTCCTACGAGCAGTACTTC. Translating gives CASSQDGPTLSSYEQYF.

Note on this clone: The junction and the germline gene differ at one end; a read error may be behind it. The chain carries TRBV18 and TRBJ1-1; 8 bases agree with TRBD1. Germline loops: CDR1 KGHSH, CDR2 LQKENI. The CDR3 length is 15 residues. As DNA, the CDR3 is TGTGCCAGCTCACACGGACAGGGAGATGACACTGGAGCTTTCTTT. This codes for CASSHGQGDDTGAFF.